One and the same sample provided the 31 T cell receptor beta chains below, sequenced in a study of cytomegalovirus exposure and HLA in healthy donors (dated 2017 in TCRdb). The library was produced with the immunoSEQ multiplex PCR assay. For the multiplex PCR, a mixture combining 60 forward primers for TCR Vbeta segments and 13 reverse primers for TCR Jbeta segments was used. TCRdb stores this immuneACCESS table with in-frame sequences only. Part of the clones is absent; in the studies checked, under half of the shortfall reflects unresolved V genes, and no reason is known for the rest. The sample table contains over 150,000 clones; only one count was recorded for around 79% of them. About 2.8% of the sample goes to the ten largest clones. Input material: PBMCs. The receptor source for this set is a man younger than 30 in good health and CMV-seronegative.

The chain is built from TRBV7-9 and TRBJ1-2; possibly TRBD1 for D (6 bases). Deletions cut 1 base from V and 4 bases from J, with 7 bases between. CDR3 length: 13 residues. Germline V CDR1 and CDR2: SEHNR, FQNEAQ (reference sequence). The CDR3 DNA follows: TGTGCCAGCAGCTTAGGAGGGGGCTATGGCTACACCTTC. Translation gives CASSLGGGYGYTF.

This chain connects TRBV27 to TRBJ1-2; D gene ambiguous. Germline lookup yields CDR1 MNHEY and CDR2 SMNVEV (reference sequence). Deletions cut 5 bases from V and 2 bases from J, with 9 bases between. The CDR3 spans 13 residues. This chain's CDR3 is CASSALPNYGYTF. In DNA, the CDR3 is TGTGCCAGCAGTGCACTCCCGAACTATGGCTACACCTTC.

The chain combines TRBV7-8 with TRBJ2-3, with 12 bases fitting TRBD2. In germline, CDR1 is SGHVS, CDR2 FQNEAQ. The CDR3 length is 18 residues. The V segment lost 2 bases and the J segment 2 bases; nucleotides outside the gene matches: 8. This CDR3 is CASSLRLAGVRITDTQYF. The CDR3 coding sequence is TGTGCCAGCAGCTTAAGACTAGCGGGAGTTAGAATCACAGATACGCAGTATTTT.

The rearrangement joins TRBV4-1 to TRBJ2-3; TRBD2 agrees at 9 bases. The CDR3 totals 15 residues. Per the germline V gene, CDR1 is MGHRA and CDR2 is YSYEKL. Germline trimming cut 5 bases from V and 4 bases from J; bases unmatched to any gene: 7. The CDR3 coding sequence is TGCGCCAGCAGCGCCAGCGGGGGGCGGGCAGATACGCAGTATTTT. Its translation is CASSASGGRADTQYF.

The rearrangement uses TRBV9 and TRBJ2-7; perhaps TRBD2 as D (5 bases). V was shortened by 2 bases and J by 3 bases, with 9 bases between the two germline ends. The length of the CDR3 is 13 residues. Germline CDR1 is SGDLS and CDR2 is YYNGEE. The CDR3 sequence: CASSVVSGYEQYF. The CDR3 region has the DNA TGTGCCAGCAGCGTCGTCAGCGGCTACGAGCAGTACTTC.

V is TRBV11-3 and J is TRBJ2-4; 7 nucleotides align to TRBD2. Losses at the gene ends were 4 bases for V and 12 bases for J; bases not matched to a gene: 6. The CDR3 is made up of 12 amino acids. Per the germline V gene, CDR1 is SGHNT and CDR2 is YENEEA. The CDR3 nucleotides are TGTGCCAGCAGCTCGTCGGGGGGAGCTCAGTACTTC. Translating gives CASSSSGGAQYF.

This chain uses TRBV7-2 with TRBJ2-4, with TRBD1 matching 8 bases. V was pared by 0 bases and J by 6 bases, with 16 bases of the junction left unmatched. The CDR3 spans 19 residues. Germline V gives CDR1 SGHTA, CDR2 FQGNSA. As DNA, the CDR3 is TGTGCCAGCAGCTTAGCATGGGGCAGGGGGCCGGGGCGGACAAACATTCAGTACTTC. It specifies CASSLAWGRGPGRTNIQYF. The full variable domain, its missing parts supplied by reference TRBV7-2 and TRBJ2-4, is GAGVSQSPSNKVTEKGKDVELRCDPISGHTALYWYRQSLGQGLEFLIYFQGNSAPDKSGLPSDRFSAERTGGSVSTLTIQRTQQEDSAVYLCASSLAWGRGPGRTNIQYFGAGTRLSVL.

The J gene is TRBJ1-2, the V gene TRBV7-9; D is possibly TRBD1 (5 bases). The germline V and J ends were trimmed by 5 bases and 3 bases, with 10 bases remaining between them. Germline CDR1 is SEHNR and CDR2 is FQNEAQ (reference sequence). The length of the CDR3 is 13 residues. The CDR3 loop is CASSRVRDYGYTF. The DNA of the CDR3 is TGTGCCAGCAGCCGGGTCAGGGACTATGGCTACACCTTC.

The chain is built from TRBV4-2 and TRBJ1-6, with a weak D call TRBD1 (5 bases). CDR3 length equals 17 residues. Germline CDR1 and CDR2: LGHNA and YNFKEQ. The germline V and J ends were trimmed by 3 bases and 6 bases, with 18 bases remaining between them. CDR3 DNA: TGTGCCAGCAGCCAGGGTAGGGAGGGCGGGGGTAATTCACCCCTCCACTTT. This encodes CASSQGREGGGNSPLHF.

Only one count was recorded for this clone. The chain links TRBV2 to TRBJ1-2, with 7 bases lining up with TRBD1. J gave up 6 bases and V 6 bases, and 13 bases lay outside the gene matches. The CDR3 is made up of 15 amino acids. Germline V gene sequence: CDR1 SNHLY, CDR2 FYNNEI. The CDR3 spells CASSPTPTGLDGYTF. The CDR3 DNA is TGTGCCAGCAGCCCTACCCCGACAGGGTTGGATGGCTACACCTTC.

This chain links TRBV5-1 with TRBJ2-1; D is unresolved. Germline loops: CDR1 SGHRS, CDR2 YFSETQ. The V and J ends lost 0 bases and 8 bases respectively, with 3 bases between them. The CDR3 length is 11 residues. CDR3 sequence reads: CASSLADEQFF. In DNA form, the CDR3 reads TGCGCCAGCAGCTTGGCGGATGAGCAGTTCTTC.

This clone appeared a few times. The gene calls are TRBV19 and TRBJ1-2, with 12 bases matching TRBD1. The CDR3 loop spans 15 amino acids. V was pared by 10 bases and J by 6 bases, with 12 bases of the junction left unmatched. Per germline, CDR1 LNHDA and CDR2 SQIVND (reference sequence). The DNA for the CDR3 is TGTGCCACCCTCGGACCGGGACAGGGGGCGAATGGCTACACCTTC. It codes for CATLGPGQGANGYTF.

V is TRBV7-6 and J is TRBJ2-1, with D perhaps TRBD2 (6 bases). V was shortened by 5 bases and J by 2 bases, with 22 bases between the two germline ends. CDR3 length equals 18 residues. Germline CDR1 and CDR2: SGHVS and FNYEAQ. DNA of the CDR3: TGTGCCAGCAGCACACTCCCCCGGGACTTTCTCGCCTACAATGAGCAGTTCTTC. This codes for CASSTLPRDFLAYNEQFF.

The chain links TRBV5-5 to TRBJ1-5; the match to TRBD1 covers 7 bases. After removal of 5 bases from V and 4 bases from J, the junction contained 6 bases not matched to a gene. CDR1 and CDR2 (germline): SGHKS, YYEKEE (reference sequence). The CDR3 extends over 14 amino acids. The CDR3 bases are TGTGCCAGCAGGCCGGACAGGAAAAATCAGCCCCAGCATTTT. This sequence encodes CASRPDRKNQPQHF.

The rearrangement uses TRBV7-8 and TRBJ2-5, with 11 positions matching TRBD2. The CDR3 totals 16 residues. CDR1 and CDR2 (germline): SGHVS, FQNEAQ. V gave up 5 bases and J gave up 9 bases; unmatched junction bases: 14. The CDR3 loop reads CASSHILAGVPVAQYF. The CDR3 DNA follows: TGTGCCAGCAGCCATATACTAGCGGGGGTACCAGTGGCCCAGTACTTC.

The chain couples TRBV7-9 to TRBJ1-5; 10 bases match TRBD1. Germline V gene lookup returns CDR1 SEHNR and CDR2 FQNEAQ (reference sequence). The CDR3 covers 11 residues. Losses at the gene ends were 5 bases for V and 15 bases for J; bases not matched to a gene: 4. CDR3 DNA sequence: TGTGCCAGCAGCCGTGGGACAGGGGTGCATTTT. This gives the protein CASSRGTGVHF.

This clone showed up just a few times. Additional DNA sequences in this sample encode the identical CDR3. CDR3 residues: CASSFTGGSYNEQFF. The CDR3 nucleotides are TGCGCCAGCAGCTTTACAGGGGGCTCCTACAATGAGCAGTTCTTC. The chain joins TRBV5-1 to TRBJ2-1; 8 bases match TRBD1. V shed 2 bases and J 0 bases; nucleotides not matched to a gene: 1. This CDR3 is built from 15 residues. Germline CDR1 SGHRS, CDR2 YFSETQ.

The chain links TRBV30 to TRBJ2-3, with D possibly matching TRBD2 (6 bases). This CDR3 spans 13 amino acids. CDR1 GTSNPN and CDR2 SVGIG come from the germline V gene (reference sequence). V was cut by 5 bases and J by 4 bases, with 13 bases left in between. The CDR3 nucleotides are TGTGCCTGGGAAGTTAGCGGCGCAGATACGCAGTATTTT. Translated, it gives CAWEVSGADTQYF. Drawing the rest from reference TRBV30 and TRBJ2-3, the complete variable domain is SQTIHQWPATLVQPVGSPLSLECTVEGTSNPNLYWYRQAAGRGLQLLFYSVGIGQISSEVPQNLSASRPQDRQFILSSKKLLLSDSGFYLCAWEVSGADTQYFGPGTRLTVL.

The chain carries TRBV11-2 and TRBJ1-4; 9 bases align to TRBD1. Unmatched junction bases numbered 7, after V lost 7 bases and J lost 4 bases. The CDR3 contains 15 residues. The germline CDR1 and CDR2 sequences are SGHAT and FQNNGV. This CDR3 is CASNDPGQGNEKLFF. CDR3 DNA sequence: TGTGCCAGCAACGATCCGGGACAGGGTAATGAAAAACTGTTTTTT.

With regard to this clone: Germline and junction disagree at one end, which may indicate a read error. This sequence joins TRBV7-9 and TRBJ2-6; TRBD1 aligns across 9 bases. Germline V gives CDR1 SEHNR, CDR2 FQNEAQ (reference sequence). CDR3 length equals 18 residues. The CDR3 reads CSSSPSQGANDGANVLTF. Here the CDR3 DNA reads TGTTCCAGCAGCCCGTCACAGGGGGCCAACGATGGGGCCAACGTCCTGACTTTC.

The chain recombines TRBV28 with TRBJ1-1; 7 positions agree with TRBD1. CDR1 and CDR2 from the germline V gene are MDHEN and SYDVKM. The CDR3 runs 15 residues. V trimming: 1 base; J trimming: 1 base; junction bases outside the gene matches: 3. CDR3 protein: CASSLSGQPNTEAFF. CDR3 nucleotide sequence: TGTGCCAGCAGTTTATCGGGACAGCCGAACACTGAAGCTTTCTTT.

V gene TRBV19 combines with J gene TRBJ1-2; D possibly corresponds to TRBD1 (6 bases). Germline V gene lookup returns CDR1 LNHDA and CDR2 SQIVND (reference sequence). Trimming shortened V by 0 bases and J by 7 bases, and 6 bases separated the two germline ends. There are 12 residues in the CDR3. The CDR3 spells CASSIEGGGYTF. In DNA form, the CDR3 reads TGTGCCAGTAGTATAGAAGGGGGTGGCTACACCTTC.

The V and J genes are TRBV7-9 and TRBJ1-5, with D possibly matching TRBD1 (5 bases). Germline V gene data show CDR1 as SEHNR and CDR2 as FQNEAQ (reference sequence). V was pared by 3 bases and J by 2 bases, with 8 bases between. The length of the CDR3 is 14 residues. The CDR3 sequence is CASSFGQGNQPQHF. The CDR3 bases are TGTGCCAGCAGCTTCGGACAAGGCAATCAGCCCCAGCATTTT. Supplemented by reference TRBV7-9 and TRBJ1-5, the full variable domain reads DTGVSQNPRHKITKRGQNVTFRCDPISEHNRLYWYRQTLGQGPEFLTYFQNEAQLEKSRLLSDRFSAERPKGSFSTLEIQRTEQGDSAMYLCASSFGQGNQPQHFGDGTRLSIL.

This chain joins TRBV7-6 and TRBJ1-1; tentative D call: TRBD1 (6 bases). This CDR3 contains 13 residues. Between the trimmed V and J ends, which lost 8 bases and 1 base, there was a span of 11 bases. The germline V gene encodes CDR1 SGHVS and CDR2 FNYEAQ. The CDR3 DNA sequence: TGTGCCAGCTTTCCGACAGGGAACACTGAAGCTTTCTTT. It is translated as CASFPTGNTEAFF. Variable domain in full (rest from reference TRBV7-6 and TRBJ1-1): GAGVSQSPRYKVTKRGQDVALRCDPISGHVSLYWYRQALGQGPEFLTYFNYEAQQDKSGLPNDRFSAERPEGSISTLTIQRTEQRDSAMYRCASFPTGNTEAFFGQGTRLTVV.

V and J are TRBV13 and TRBJ2-5, with D possibly matching TRBD2 (6 bases). Germline V gene data show CDR1 as PRHDT and CDR2 as FYEKMQ (reference sequence). Trimming shortened V by 6 bases and J by 2 bases, and 10 bases separated the two germline ends. This CDR3 region has 13 residues. The CDR3 sequence: CASREGAQETQYF. The CDR3 DNA sequence: TGTGCCAGCAGGGAGGGAGCGCAAGAGACCCAGTACTTC.

The chain employs TRBV7-9 and TRBJ1-1, with D unresolved. The V gene lost 3 bases and the J gene lost 5 bases, with 10 bases spanning the gap. Germline lookup yields CDR1 SEHNR and CDR2 FQNEAQ (reference sequence). This CDR3 is 13 amino acids long. CDR3 sequence: CASSFELGTEAFF. Here the CDR3 DNA reads TGTGCCAGCAGCTTTGAACTCGGGACTGAAGCTTTCTTT.

This clone came up a few times. CDR3 sequence reads: CASSLVGGAGYGYTF. The CDR3 nucleotides are TGTGCCAGCAGCTTGGTAGGGGGGGCGGGCTATGGCTACACCTTC. The chain combines TRBV5-4 with TRBJ1-2; D might be TRBD1 (6 bases). With 0 bases removed from V and 4 bases from J, the gap between germline ends came to 13 bases. Germline V gene data show CDR1 as SGHNT and CDR2 as YYREEE (reference sequence). The CDR3 consists of 15 residues.

The gene calls are TRBV2 and TRBJ1-4, with D possibly matching TRBD1 (6 bases). The V and J ends lost 6 bases and 6 bases respectively, with 14 bases between them. In germline, CDR1 is SNHLY, CDR2 FYNNEI. The CDR3 totals 14 residues. Here the CDR3 DNA reads TGTGCCAGCAGGAGGGGGGGAGAGGATGAAAAACTGTTTTTT. Protein: CASRRGGEDEKLFF.

This sequence joins TRBV18 and TRBJ1-2, with a possible D match to TRBD1 (6 bases). The CDR3 runs to 14 residues. With 5 bases removed from V and 4 bases from J, the gap between germline ends came to 14 bases. Germline V gene data show CDR1 as KGHSH and CDR2 as LQKENI. CDR3 sequence: CASSNRQGTYGYTF. The CDR3 DNA follows: TGTGCCAGCTCAAACAGGCAGGGGACCTATGGCTACACCTTC.

The chain links TRBV5-1 to TRBJ2-5, with D perhaps TRBD1 (5 bases). Trimming shortened V by 0 bases and J by 3 bases, and 9 bases separated the two germline ends. The germline CDR1 and CDR2 sequences are SGHRS and YFSETQ. CDR3 length: 14 residues. The CDR3 nucleotides read TGCGCCAGCAGCTTGGCCACAGGAAAAGAGACCCAGTACTTC. This gives the protein CASSLATGKETQYF.

The rearrangement joins TRBV29-1 to TRBJ2-1; 9 bases agree with TRBD2. This CDR3 has 16 residues. The germline gives CDR1 SQVTM, CDR2 ANQGSEA. V shed 6 bases, J shed 8 bases, and the junction held 17 bases outside the gene matches. CDR3 DNA sequence: TGCAGCGTGAACAATGAGGGCTCTAGCGGGGTGCATGAGCAGTTCTTC. It specifies CSVNNEGSSGVHEQFF.